Below, 21 T cell receptor beta chains from the same sample are listed, as sequenced in a study of Graves' ophthalmopathy and Graves' hyperthyroidism. As the template, RNA transcripts were used to amplify TCR beta CDR3 regions. An initial RT-PCR round employing HTBI primers preceded a second-round multiplex PCR. TCRdb reanalysed the multiplex PCR reads using MiXCR and keeps one entry per CDR3 protein. The sample yields tens of thousands of distinct CDR3 sequences, approximately 52% seen once. Sequencing was done on a sample of peripheral blood. Receptors originate from an adult man with Graves' ophthalmopathy.

This chain links TRBV2 with TRBJ2-1; 7 positions agree with TRBD1. The germline CDR1 and CDR2 sequences are SNHLY and FYNNEI. The CDR3 loop spans 16 amino acids. The junction had 10 bases not matched to a gene; V was cut back by 5 bases and J by 3 bases. The DNA for the CDR3 is TGTGCCAGCAGTATCTCCCCCGGACAGGTCTACAATGAGCAGTTCTTC. Translating gives CASSISPGQVYNEQFF.

This clonotype was recorded at least ten times. V is TRBV20-1 and J is TRBJ2-3; perhaps TRBD2 as D (5 bases). The CDR3 contains 13 residues. The germline gives CDR1 DFQATT, CDR2 SNEGSKA (reference sequence). With 0 bases removed from V and 15 bases from J, the gap between germline ends came to 19 bases. CDR3 bases: TGCAGTGCTAGAGATCCCCGGTCCCCGGGGAACTATTTT. This encodes CSARDPRSPGNYF.

The chain recombines TRBV2 with TRBJ2-7; 7 bases fit TRBD1. This CDR3 comprises 12 residues. Germline CDR1 and CDR2: SNHLY and FYNNEI. Losses at the gene ends were 6 bases for V and 3 bases for J; bases not matched to a gene: 2. CDR3 sequence (DNA): TGTGCCAGCAGAAGACAGGGCTACGAGCAGTACTTC. This codes for CASRRQGYEQYF.

The chain employs TRBV14 and TRBJ2-2; D tentatively reads TRBD1 or TRBD2 (6 bases each). The germline V gene has CDR1 SGHDN and CDR2 FVKESK. This CDR3 comprises 15 residues. V was clipped by 0 bases and J by 5 bases, with 10 bases between them. CDR3 sequence (DNA): TGTGCCAGCAGCCAAGATAAGGGGGGAACCGGGGAGCTGTTTTTT. This gives the protein CASSQDKGGTGELFF.

The V call is TRBV7-4, the J call TRBJ1-1; unclear D gene. V was cut by 5 bases and J by 1 base, with 11 bases left in between. Looked up from germline, CDR1 is SGHVT and CDR2 is SQSDAQ. CDR3 length equals 14 residues. The CDR3 reads CASSPDWGNTEAFF. The CDR3 DNA is TGTGCCAGCAGCCCTGATTGGGGGAACACTGAAGCTTTCTTT.

This clonotype was picked up a small number of times. This chain joins TRBV19 and TRBJ1-1; possibly TRBD1 for D (6 bases). V shed 5 bases and J shed 1 base, with 20 bases lying between them. Germline CDR1 LNHDA, CDR2 SQIVND (reference sequence). The CDR3 is 17 amino acids. CDR3 sequence reads: CASSDQGRWVTNTEAFF. As DNA, the CDR3 is TGTGCCAGTAGTGACCAGGGGCGTTGGGTGACGAACACTGAAGCTTTCTTT. Full variable domain (remainder filled in from reference TRBV19 and TRBJ1-1): DGGITQSPKYLFRKEGQNVTLSCEQNLNHDAMYWYRQDPGQGLRLIYYSQIVNDFQKGDIAEGYSVSREKKESFPLTVTSAQKNPTAFYLCASSDQGRWVTNTEAFFGQGTRLTVV.

By sample share, this clonotype is medium-sized. This rearrangement joins TRBV15 to TRBJ1-2; D gene ambiguous. Trimming removed 1 base at V and 4 bases at J, with 7 bases between. The CDR3 totals 13 residues. Germline lookup yields CDR1 LNHNV and CDR2 YYDKDF (reference sequence). CDR3 coding DNA: TGTGCCACCAGCAGAGGGGTTTCCTATGGCTACACCTTC. Translating it yields CATSRGVSYGYTF.

On this clonotype itself: Its ends do not fully match the called genes, so a read error is possible. J is TRBJ1-5 and V is TRBV5-1; the D gene is possibly TRBD1 (5 bases). The CDR3 runs to 15 residues. The germline V gene has CDR1 SGHRS and CDR2 YFSETQ. The CDR3 coding sequence is TGTGCCAGCAGCGTAGAGGGACGGGAGAGTGGGCCCCAGCATTTT. It codes for CASSVEGRESGPQHF.

This clonotype appeared once. The chain is built from TRBV4-1 and TRBJ1-2; possibly TRBD1 for D (5 bases). The CDR3 consists of 11 residues. The germline gives CDR1 MGHRA, CDR2 YSYEKL. V lost 4 bases, J lost 5 bases, and 5 bases lay in between. The CDR3 DNA reads as TGCGCCAGCAGCCGGGGGTATGGCTACACCTTC. Its protein is CASSRGYGYTF.

This clonotype was observed at least ten times. The chain links TRBV7-9 to TRBJ1-2, with 9 bases fitting TRBD1. Trimming at V came to 5 bases and at J to 4 bases, leaving 11 bases not matched to a gene. The CDR3 is 16 residues long. The V gene's germline CDR1 is SEHNR and CDR2 FQNEAQ (reference sequence). CDR3 nucleotide sequence: TGTGCCAGCAGCCCGATGGGACAGGGTGGGGCCTATGGCTACACCTTC. Translation gives CASSPMGQGGAYGYTF.

This clonotype is medium-sized (0.01 to 0.1%) by share. The V gene is TRBV10-3, the J gene TRBJ1-1; TRBD1 aligns across 7 bases. After removal of 10 bases from V and 3 bases from J, the junction contained 5 bases not matched to a gene. The CDR3 is made up of 12 amino acids. Germline V gives CDR1 ENHRY, CDR2 SYGVKD. CDR3: CATNRGDTEAFF. Here the CDR3 DNA reads TGTGCCACCAACAGGGGAGACACTGAAGCTTTCTTT.

This chain links TRBV15 with TRBJ2-2; possible D gene TRBD2, 6 bases. This CDR3 has 14 residues. Germline lookup yields CDR1 LNHNV and CDR2 YYDKDF (reference sequence). V dropped 7 bases and J dropped 5 bases, with 14 bases sitting between them. The CDR3 loop is CATTQHRGTGELFF. CDR3 bases: TGTGCCACCACCCAGCACCGGGGGACCGGGGAGCTGTTTTTT.

Many counts were recorded for this clonotype. J is TRBJ2-2 and V is TRBV9, with TRBD2 matching over 7 bases. The V and J ends lost 4 bases and 7 bases, in that order; junction bases with no gene match: 13. The CDR3 contains 16 residues. Germline CDR1 is SGDLS and CDR2 is YYNGEE. The CDR3 here is CASSPTTSAQFGELFF. CDR3 DNA sequence: TGTGCCAGCAGCCCAACAACTAGCGCCCAATTCGGGGAGCTGTTTTTT.

This chain connects TRBV7-9 to TRBJ2-2; 10 bases align to TRBD2. The V gene end was trimmed by 5 bases and the J gene end by 1 base; junction bases not matched to a gene: 19. The CDR3 extends over 21 amino acids. Germline values: CDR1 SEHNR, CDR2 FQNEAQ (reference sequence). In nucleotides, the CDR3 is TGTGCCAGCAGCCACCTGACTAGTGAAGCGGGGGGGGGCAGGAACACCGGGGAGCTGTTTTTT. It codes for CASSHLTSEAGGGRNTGELFF.

Ten or more counts support this clonotype. The gene calls are TRBV15 and TRBJ2-3; 11 bases are shared with TRBD2. Germline CDR1 reads LNHNV; CDR2 reads YYDKDF (reference sequence). The CDR3 totals 15 residues. Losses at the gene ends were 6 bases for V and 1 base for J; bases not matched to a gene: 3. The DNA for the CDR3 is TGTGCCACCAGGGATAGCGGGGGGGGCACAGATACGCAGTATTTT. Translation gives CATRDSGGGTDTQYF.

This chain uses TRBV7-2 with TRBJ2-2; D tentatively fits TRBD1 or TRBD2 (5 bases each). V gave up 5 bases and J gave up 4 bases, with 17 bases separating them. This CDR3 has 16 residues. Germline-derived CDR1 and CDR2 are SGHTA and FQGNSA. The CDR3 DNA is TGTGCCAGCAGCCTTAGAGGGGCGGTACTCACCGGGGAGCTGTTTTTT. Its protein is CASSLRGAVLTGELFF.

The chain employs TRBV5-4 and TRBJ2-5; TRBD2 is a possible D gene (5 bases). The V gene's germline CDR1 is SGHNT and CDR2 YYREEE (reference sequence). The CDR3 is 15 amino acids. V dropped 2 bases and J dropped 0 bases, with 11 bases sitting between them. The CDR3 loop reads CASSFLGSHQETQYF. In nucleotides, the CDR3 is TGTGCCAGCAGCTTCCTAGGGAGCCACCAAGAGACCCAGTACTTC.

The J gene is TRBJ1-5, the V gene TRBV20-1; 8 positions match TRBD1. CDR1 is DFQATT, CDR2 SNEGSKA, per germline (reference sequence). The CDR3 spans 17 residues. J lost 6 bases, V lost 0 bases, and 13 bases had no gene match. The CDR3 here is CSARDNAAGGIGQPQHF. DNA for the CDR3: TGCAGTGCTAGAGATAATGCGGCAGGGGGCATAGGTCAGCCCCAGCATTTT.

In its sample, this clonotype was seen once. This chain joins TRBV15 and TRBJ2-5; D perhaps matches TRBD1 (7 bases). V lost 0 bases and J 4 bases, leaving 15 bases between the germline ends. This CDR3 has 16 amino acids. CDR1 is LNHNV, CDR2 YYDKDF, per germline (reference sequence). CDR3 nucleotide sequence: TGTGCCACCAGCAGAGATAAACGGCAGGGGGGAGAGACCCAGTACTTC. Its protein product is CATSRDKRQGGETQYF. Together with reference TRBV15 and TRBJ2-5, the CDR3 gives the full variable domain: DAMVIQNPRYQVTQFGKPVTLSCSQTLNHNVMYWYQQKSSQAPKLLFHYYDKDFNNEADTPDNFQSRRPNTSFCFLDIRSPGLGDTAMYLCATSRDKRQGGETQYFGPGTRLLVL.

V and J are TRBV5-1 and TRBJ1-6; 8 positions agree with TRBD1. Trimming removed 2 bases from V and 9 bases from J; junction bases left unmatched: 7. This CDR3 has 15 amino acids. Germline V lookup: CDR1 SGHRS, CDR2 YFSETQ. CDR3 protein: CASSFEQGARSPLHF. As DNA, the CDR3 is TGCGCCAGCAGCTTCGAGCAGGGGGCGCGTTCACCCCTCCACTTT.

This clonotype was seen ten or more times. The chain links TRBV7-3 to TRBJ2-1; 7 bases map to TRBD2. J lost 2 bases, V lost 5 bases, and 6 bases had no gene match. CDR1 is SGHTA and CDR2 is FQGTGA in the germline V gene. The CDR3 spans 15 residues. Here the CDR3 DNA reads TGTGCCAGCAGCCTCGGGACTACCCCCTACAATGAGCAGTTCTTC. It is translated as CASSLGTTPYNEQFF.